These 8 T cell receptor beta chains were sequenced from one sample in a study of blood T cells in healthy people across ages. A sample-barcoded 5' primer and a J-beta primer mix were used in a second PCR of about 7 to 11 cycles. TCRdb called the 5' RACE reads again in MiXCR, with one record for every CDR3 protein. Of roughly 930,000 distinct CDR3 sequences listed, about 48% are singletons. Material: blood. These receptors all come from a man aged 25-45 years in good health.

This clonotype was counted a few times. This chain joins TRBV10-3 and TRBJ2-1, with unresolved D. The length of the CDR3 is 13 residues. The V end lost 2 bases, the J end lost 9 bases, and 11 bases lay between the germline ends. Germline V gives CDR1 ENHRY, CDR2 SYGVKD. The CDR3 is CAISEPPPSEQFF. Written as DNA, the CDR3 is TGTGCCATCAGTGAGCCCCCCCCAAGTGAGCAGTTCTTC.

Comments on this clonotype: One junction end does not reproduce the germline sequence, and a read error may be involved. The gene calls are TRBV4-2 and TRBJ2-7; D is perhaps TRBD2 (6 bases). CDR1 and CDR2 (germline): LGHNA, YNFKEQ. CDR3 length: 14 residues. CDR3 amino acids: CVSSQPPGGYEQYF. Here the CDR3 DNA reads TGTGTCAGCAGCCAACCCCCCGGGGGTTACGAGCAGTACTTC.

This clonotype was detected only a few times. The chain joins TRBV3-1 to TRBJ2-7, with D perhaps TRBD2 (7 bases). V lost 0 bases to trimming and J lost 2 bases, with 11 bases between them. Germline V gene data show CDR1 as LGHDT and CDR2 as YNNKEL (reference sequence). This CDR3 is built from 15 residues. CDR3 sequence: CASSQEAGATYEQYF. In DNA, the CDR3 is TGTGCCAGCAGCCAAGAGGCGGGGGCAACCTACGAGCAGTACTTC.

The rearrangement uses TRBV20-1 and TRBJ2-3, with TRBD2 as a possible D gene (5 bases). Trimming took 6 bases from V and 4 from J, leaving 20 bases between them. CDR1 is DFQATT, CDR2 SNEGSKA, per germline (reference sequence). The CDR3 length is 15 residues. CDR3 DNA sequence: TGCAGTGCACCCGGACTGGCCCTGATCCCAGATACGCAGTATTTT. Its protein product is CSAPGLALIPDTQYF.

The chain recombines TRBV6-2 or TRBV6-3 with TRBJ2-1; 9 bases match TRBD2. This CDR3 is 16 amino acids long. After removal of 2 bases from V and 4 bases from J, the junction contained 6 bases not matched to a gene. Per the germline V gene, CDR1 is MNHEY and CDR2 is SVGEGT. The CDR3 sequence is CASSYKGLAGYNEQFF. As DNA, the CDR3 is TGTGCCAGCAGTTACAAAGGGCTAGCGGGGTACAATGAGCAGTTCTTC.

The J gene is TRBJ2-5, the V gene TRBV11-1; D is uncertain. Germline-derived CDR1 and CDR2 are SGHAT and FQDESV (reference sequence). This CDR3 spans 14 amino acids. V was shortened by 5 bases and J by 3 bases, with 13 bases between the two germline ends. The CDR3: CASSPRRTKETQYF. The CDR3 nucleotides read TGTGCCAGCAGCCCTCGACGCACAAAAGAGACCCAGTACTTC.

This clonotype showed up just a few times. The V gene is TRBV6-2 or TRBV6-3, the J gene TRBJ2-3, with 8 bases that match TRBD1. V trimming: 7 bases; J trimming: 0 bases; junction bases outside the gene matches: 9. The germline CDR1 and CDR2 sequences are MNHEY and SVGEGT. The CDR3 is 16 amino acids. CDR3 DNA sequence: TGTGCCAGCACCTCCGACAGGGGCGGTAGCACAGATACGCAGTATTTT. It encodes CASTSDRGGSTDTQYF.

This clonotype turned up a few times. The chain uses TRBV2 and TRBJ2-5, with D perhaps TRBD1 or TRBD2 (5 bases each). V was clipped by 2 bases and J by 0 bases, with 10 bases between them. This CDR3 comprises 15 residues. CDR1 and CDR2 (germline): SNHLY, FYNNEI. The CDR3 sequence: CASSEFGTDQETQYF. The CDR3 DNA follows: TGTGCCAGCAGTGAATTCGGGACGGACCAAGAGACCCAGTACTTC. Full variable domain (rest looked up from reference TRBV2 and TRBJ2-5): EPEVTQTPSHQVTQMGQEVILRCVPISNHLYFYWYRQILGQKVEFLVSFYNNEISEKSEIFDDQFSVERPDGSNFTLKIRSTKLEDSAMYFCASSEFGTDQETQYFGPGTRLLVL.